One and the same sample provided the 21 T cell receptor beta chains below, sequenced in a study of blood T cells in healthy people across ages. A second roughly 7 to 11 cycle PCR used barcoded and J-beta primers. TCRdb used MiXCR to reprocess the 5' RACE reads, holding one entry per CDR3 protein. The table records approximately 730,000 distinct CDR3 sequences, roughly 41% of them present only once. The sequenced sample consisted of blood. All receptors come from a woman aged 55 to 70 in good health.

In this sample, this clonotype turned up once. The chain uses TRBV4-1 and TRBJ2-2; 10 nucleotides align to TRBD1. With V trimmed by 2 bases and J by 7 bases, 4 bases remained unmatched. Germline CDR1 reads MGHRA; CDR2 reads YSYEKL. The CDR3 length is 15 residues. The CDR3 bases are TGCGCCAGCAGCCAATCCGACAGGGGGCACGGGGAGCTGTTTTTT. It encodes CASSQSDRGHGELFF.

V and J are TRBV6-5 and TRBJ1-4; 10 positions match TRBD1. The CDR3 extends over 14 amino acids. V was clipped by 10 bases and J by 0 bases; unmatched bases: 2. Germline CDR1 reads MNHEY; CDR2 reads SVGAGI. The CDR3 spells CATGQGATNEKLFF. For the CDR3, the DNA is TGTGCCACCGGACAGGGGGCAACTAATGAAAAACTGTTTTTT.

The chain joins TRBV25-1 to TRBJ2-5, with D maybe TRBD2 (8 bases). The germline CDR1 and CDR2 sequences are MGHDK and SYGVNS. CDR3 size: 17 residues. V lost 1 base to trimming and J lost 4 bases, with 19 bases between them. CDR3 sequence reads: CASSESPGRGRGETQYF. CDR3 DNA: TGTGCCAGCAGTGAATCCCCCGGGAGGGGGCGCGGAGAGACCCAGTACTTC.

This chain uses TRBV16 with TRBJ2-7; TRBD1 might be the D (5 bases). Looked up from germline, CDR1 is KGHSY and CDR2 is FQNENV. The V end lost 3 bases, the J end lost 2 bases, and 11 bases lay between the germline ends. This CDR3 has 14 amino acids. The CDR3 DNA follows: TGTGCCAGCAGCCAGTTACAGGCTCCCTACGAGCAGTACTTC. Amino acid sequence: CASSQLQAPYEQYF.

The gene calls are TRBV6-2 or TRBV6-3 and TRBJ2-1, with TRBD2 matching 7 bases. The CDR3 is 12 amino acids. Unmatched junction bases numbered 2, after V lost 8 bases and J lost 4 bases. The germline CDR1 and CDR2 sequences are MNHEY and SVGEGT. In DNA form, the CDR3 reads TGTGCCAGCGGGGAGGGTTACAATGAGCAGTTCTTC. This translates into CASGEGYNEQFF.

This clonotype came up a few times. This chain joins TRBV3-1 and TRBJ2-3; a possible D gene is TRBD2 (6 bases). Trimming removed 4 bases at V and 6 bases at J, with 14 bases between. The V gene's germline CDR1 is LGHDT and CDR2 YNNKEL (reference sequence). The CDR3 contains 14 residues. CDR3 loop: CASSLFGRGDTQYF. CDR3 DNA sequence: TGTGCCAGCAGCCTGTTCGGGAGAGGGGATACGCAGTATTTT.

This clonotype has just a few counts. J is TRBJ2-5 and V is TRBV29-1; either TRBD1 or TRBD2 may supply D (5 bases each). Deletions cut 4 bases from V and 1 base from J, with 16 bases between. The CDR3 covers 15 residues. Per germline, CDR1 SQVTM and CDR2 ANQGSEA. Here the CDR3 DNA reads TGCAGCGTTGTGGGGGACCGGAAGGCCCAAGAGACCCAGTACTTC. Translation: CSVVGDRKAQETQYF.

This clonotype occurred many times. This rearrangement joins TRBV5-1 to TRBJ2-1, with D possibly being TRBD1 (6 bases). The CDR3 runs to 15 residues. CDR1 is SGHRS, CDR2 YFSETQ, per germline. Trimming cost V 0 bases and J 1 base, with 8 bases left between them. CDR3 sequence reads: CASSLVQGSYNEQFF. DNA for the CDR3: TGCGCCAGCAGCTTGGTACAGGGATCCTACAATGAGCAGTTCTTC.

Remarks on this clonotype: This likely stems from a read error, as it lies one base from a far larger clone. V and J are TRBV7-2 and TRBJ2-7; D perhaps matches TRBD1 (5 bases). CDR3 length: 11 amino acids. Per the germline V gene, CDR1 is SGHTA and CDR2 is FQGNSA. The CDR3 nucleotides are TGTGCCAGCAGTGACAGCTACGGGCAGTACTTC. Protein product: CASSDSYGQYF.

The genes are TRBV24-1 and TRBJ1-5, with TRBD1 identical over 7 bases. Germline CDR1 reads KGHDR; CDR2 reads SFDVKD. The J segment lost 3 bases and the V segment lost 4 bases, leaving 5 bases of the junction unmatched. The CDR3 is made up of 15 amino acids. This CDR3 reads CATSDPGQNNQPQHF. The CDR3 DNA is TGTGCCACCAGTGACCCGGGACAGAACAATCAGCCCCAGCATTTT.

The rearrangement links TRBV16 to TRBJ1-4, with D uncertain. In germline, CDR1 is KGHSY, CDR2 FQNENV. Trimming stripped 4 bases from V and 4 bases from J, with 16 bases between. This CDR3 is built from 16 residues. For the CDR3, the DNA is TGTGCCAGCAGCCGATTTTTGGACCGAAGTAATGAAAAACTGTTTTTT. It translates to CASSRFLDRSNEKLFF.

This clonotype occurred a few times. This chain joins TRBV6-5 and TRBJ1-4; D uncertain. Germline-derived CDR1 and CDR2 are MNHEY and SVGAGI. This CDR3 has 16 residues. Trimming cost V 4 bases and J 0 bases, with 12 bases left between them. CDR3: CASSSAVGATNEKLFF. The CDR3 DNA reads as TGTGCCAGCAGTTCCGCAGTCGGAGCAACTAATGAAAAACTGTTTTTT.

The table lists this clonotype with many counts. The rearrangement joins TRBV10-2 to TRBJ2-7, with 9 bases fitting TRBD1. Germline loops: CDR1 WSHSY, CDR2 SAAADI. This CDR3 has 14 residues. V lost 3 bases to trimming and J lost 4 bases; unmatched junction nucleotides: 4. CDR3: CASSDSGQGYEQYF. In DNA form, the CDR3 reads TGCGCCAGCAGTGATTCGGGACAGGGTTACGAGCAGTACTTC.

The V gene is TRBV20-1, the J gene TRBJ1-4, with 7 bases lining up with TRBD1. Germline CDR1 reads DFQATT; CDR2 reads SNEGSKA (reference sequence). CDR3 length: 16 residues. V lost 3 bases and J lost 5; bases outside the gene matches: 12. Here the CDR3 reads CSARDPYRGGNEKLFF. CDR3 nucleotide sequence: TGCAGTGCTAGGGACCCTTACAGGGGAGGGAATGAAAAACTGTTTTTT.

This rearrangement joins TRBV18 to TRBJ1-2, with D possibly TRBD1 on 5 matching bases. Germline assignment: CDR1 KGHSH and CDR2 LQKENI. V gave up 3 bases and J gave up 5 bases, with 16 bases separating them. There are 15 residues in the CDR3. CDR3 coding DNA: TGTGCCAGCTCACCGAGGGGCGACAGATATTATGGCTACACCTTC. Translation: CASSPRGDRYYGYTF.

V is TRBV6-2 or TRBV6-3 and J is TRBJ1-2; D is uncertain. V dropped 5 bases and J dropped 0 bases, with 10 bases sitting between them. The CDR3 sequence is 14 residues long. Germline CDR1 is MNHEY and CDR2 is SVGEGT. CDR3 in amino acids: CASSDTDPNYGYTF. The CDR3 bases are TGTGCCAGCAGTGACACAGACCCTAACTATGGCTACACCTTC.

This clonotype was picked up a small number of times. V and J are TRBV7-2 and TRBJ2-7, with TRBD1 matching 9 bases. CDR1 and CDR2 (germline): SGHTA, FQGNSA. J lost 3 bases, V lost 5 bases, and 8 bases had no gene match. CDR3 length: 15 amino acids. The CDR3 nucleotides are TGTGCCAGCAGCGTCGCCCGGACAGGGGTCTACGAGCAGTACTTC. It codes for CASSVARTGVYEQYF.

Regarding this clonotype: One junction end does not reproduce the germline sequence, and a read error may be involved. The rearrangement joins TRBV7-2 to TRBJ2-3; D is undetermined. The CDR3 is made up of 12 amino acids. Germline CDR1 and CDR2: SGHTA and FQGNSA. CDR3 sequence: CASSPIPDTRYF. Written as DNA, the CDR3 is TGTGCCAGCAGCCCTATTCCCGATACGCGGTATTTT.

This clonotype was picked up a small number of times. The chain uses TRBV6-6 and TRBJ2-1; D uncertain. This CDR3 has 11 amino acids. Per the germline V gene, CDR1 is MNHNY and CDR2 is SVGAGI (reference sequence). V shed 8 bases and J shed 8 bases, with 10 bases lying between them. CDR3 protein: CASSIRDEQFF. In DNA, the CDR3 is TGTGCCAGCTCTATACGCGATGAGCAGTTCTTC.

Ten or more counts support this clonotype. V usage is TRBV20-1 and J usage is TRBJ2-1, with D perhaps given as TRBD1 or TRBD2 (8 bases each). Germline V gives CDR1 DFQATT, CDR2 SNEGSKA (reference sequence). The germline V and J ends were trimmed by 3 bases and 8 bases, with 23 bases remaining between them. The CDR3 has 16 residues. CDR3 region: CSASPVAGQVSHEQFF. The CDR3 DNA is TGCAGTGCTAGTCCTGTAGCGGGACAGGTTTCACATGAGCAGTTCTTC.

This chain joins TRBV7-3 and TRBJ2-1, with 8 bases identical to TRBD1. The trim removed 6 bases at V and 7 bases at J, leaving 8 bases unmatched. This CDR3 is built from 14 residues. The germline V gene has CDR1 SGHTA and CDR2 FQGTGA. The CDR3 DNA sequence: TGTGCCAGCAGTTCTACCAGACAGGGGAATGAGCAGTTCTTC. Its protein product is CASSSTRQGNEQFF. Full variable domain (outside the CDR3, taken from reference TRBV7-3 and TRBJ2-1): GAGVSQTPSNKVTEKGKYVELRCDPISGHTALYWYRQSLGQGPEFLIYFQGTGAADDSGLPNDRFFAVRPEGSVSTLKIQRTERGDSAVYLCASSSTRQGNEQFFGPGTRLTVL.